These T cell receptor beta chains were read from a single sample in a study of blood T cell repertoires in COVID-19. Assay used: immunoSEQ multiplex PCR; TCRdb lists only in-frame clones, some missing. The sample includes over 250,000 clones, about 90% of them seen just once. The sample consisted of peripheral blood. Every receptor here comes from a young adult with COVID-19, enrolled during active disease. Both conserved end residues are part of each CDR3. A D gene is named only where the DNA matches it firmly. Clone size, where shown, is once, few, many, or a class for clones that have expanded.

d_call | clone_size | j_call | v_call | cdr3_nt | cdr3_aa
TRBD2 | . | TRBJ2-7 | TRBV2 | TGTGCCAGCACAGCCAGCGGGAGGAAGTCTTACGAGCAGTACTTC | CASTASGRKSYEQYF
TRBD1 | . | TRBJ1-1 | TRBV27 | TGTGCCAGCATCTCCCTCCCCAGGGGGACGGCGAACACTGAAGCTTTCTTT | CASISLPRGTANTEAFF
. | . | TRBJ1-2 | TRBV2 | TGTGCCAGCAGTGAAACTGGGCCCTATGGCTACACCTTC | CASSETGPYGYTF
TRBD2 | once | TRBJ2-1 | TRBV5-1 | TGCGCCAGCAGCTTTGGATTCGCGGCGGGGGTGAACAATGAGCAGTTCTTC | CASSFGFAAGVNNEQFF
. | . | TRBJ2-5 | TRBV4-2 | TGTGCCAGCAGCCAAGTCTCACAAGAAGCGGGAGAGACCCAGTACTTC | CASSQVSQEAGETQYF
. | . | TRBJ2-2 | TRBV19 | TGTGCCAGTTCCACCGTTGGGGCAGGGAACACCGGGGAGCTGTTTTTT | CASSTVGAGNTGELFF
TRBD2 | . | TRBJ2-2 | TRBV18 | TGTGCCAGCTCACAAAATCTCCCGGGACTAGCCTTCCAAGGAAACACCGGGGAGCTGTTTTTT | CASSQNLPGLAFQGNTGELFF
. | . | TRBJ2-5 | TRBV24-1 | TGTGCCACCAGTAGGGGGAGGGGGAAAGAGACCCAGTACTTC | CATSRGRGKETQYF
TRBD2 | . | TRBJ2-1 | TRBV13 | TGTGCCAGCAGCGATGGACTAGCGGGAGCCCCACCGTTCTTC | CASSDGLAGAPPFF
. | once | TRBJ1-1 | TRBV5-4 | TGTGCCAGCAGCCGACATCAGGGGTTGAACACTGAAGCTTTCTTT | CASSRHQGLNTEAFF
TRBD1 | . | TRBJ2-1 | TRBV4-2 | TGTGCCAGCAGCCACGGGACAGGGCCCAATGAGCAGTTCTTC | CASSHGTGPNEQFF
. | . | TRBJ1-4 | TRBV4-1 | TGCGCCAGCAGCCAAGCGGCCTCGGGGGGATGGTTTTTT | CASSQAASGGWFF
TRBD1 | . | TRBJ1-2 | TRBV28 | TGTGCCAGCAGCTTGGACAGGGACTATGGCTACACCTTC | CASSLDRDYGYTF
. | . | TRBJ2-1 | TRBV4-3 | TGCGCCAGCAGCCAGGTTACAGGGGGGGTTTACAATGAGCAGTTCTTC | CASSQVTGGVYNEQFF
. | . | TRBJ2-1 | TRBV29-1 | TGCAGCGTTCTCTTGAGCTCCTACAATGAGCAGTTCTTC | CSVLLSSYNEQFF
. | . | TRBJ1-5 | TRBV19 | TGTGCCAGTGGATCGGTGGGAGATCAGCCCCAGCATTTT | CASGSVGDQPQHF
. | . | TRBJ1-3 | TRBV6-6 | TGTGCCAGCAGTCAGCCGACCCTGGGGGGGGAGGCTGGAAACACCATATATTTT | CASSQPTLGGEAGNTIYF
TRBD1 | . | TRBJ2-2 | TRBV5-1 | TGCGCCAGCAGCTTCGGACAGGGTGAGAACACCGGGGAGCTGTTTTTT | CASSFGQGENTGELFF
TRBD1 | . | TRBJ1-3 | TRBV5-1 | TGCGCCAGCAGCCGCTGGCCGACAGGGCCGTCTGGAAACACCATATATTTT | CASSRWPTGPSGNTIYF
. | . | TRBJ1-1 | TRBV28 | TGTGCCAGCAGTTTATTGTCCCAGGGGACTGAAGCTTTCTTT | CASSLLSQGTEAFF
. | . | TRBJ1-1 | TRBV2 | TGTGCCAGCAGTGAATCCAGGGCAGGGGAAGCTTTCTTT | CASSESRAGEAFF
. | . | TRBJ2-1 | TRBV6-6 | TGTGCCAGCACCCACCAGGTTGACCTATACAATGAGCAGTTCTTC | CASTHQVDLYNEQFF
. | . | TRBJ2-7 | TRBV19 | TGTGCCAGTAGTCCAGGGGCTATGTACGAGCAGTACTTC | CASSPGAMYEQYF
TRBD1 | . | TRBJ2-7 | TRBV19 | TGTGCCAGTAGTTGGGGGACAGGCCGAGACGAGCAGTACTTC | CASSWGTGRDEQYF
TRBD1 | . | TRBJ2-6 | TRBV3-1/TRBV3-2 | TGTGCCAGCAGCCAACCCCGACAGGGATCGGTCTCTGGGGCCAACGTCCTGACTTTC | CASSQPRQGSVSGANVLTF
. | . | TRBJ1-1 | TRBV19 | TGTGCCAGTAGTATAGTCAAAACCCAGGGGAAGAACACTGAAGCTTTCTTT | CASSIVKTQGKNTEAFF
. | . | TRBJ2-1 | TRBV25-1 | TGTGCCAGCAGTGAGGGGGGGGCTTACAATGAGCAGTTCTTC | CASSEGGAYNEQFF
. | . | TRBJ1-5 | TRBV27 | TGTGCCAGCAGTTCAGTGGAGGGATACAATCAGCCCCAGCATTTT | CASSSVEGYNQPQHF
. | . | TRBJ1-6 | TRBV27 | TGTGCCAGCAGGGGACTATCGCCACCCCTCCACTTT | CASRGLSPPLHF
. | . | TRBJ2-1 | TRBV29-1 | TGCAGCGGATTGGGCCCAGACAATGAGCAGTTCTTC | CSGLGPDNEQFF
TRBD1 | . | TRBJ2-5 | TRBV5-1 | TGCGCCAGCAGCTTAGGACAGGGGCAAGAGACCCAGTACTTC | CASSLGQGQETQYF
TRBD1 | . | TRBJ2-1 | TRBV7-2 | TGTGCCAGCAGCGTACAGGGGAGCTCCTACAATGAGCAGTTCTTC | CASSVQGSSYNEQFF
. | . | TRBJ2-2 | TRBV5-4 | TGTGCCAGCAGCTTGGGGAAGGGGGTGCTCACCGGGGAGCTGTTTTTT | CASSLGKGVLTGELFF
. | . | TRBJ1-1 | TRBV27 | TGTGCCAGCAGCTCCTCAGGGCCATGGAACACTGAAGCTTTCTTT | CASSSSGPWNTEAFF
. | . | TRBJ1-3 | TRBV18 | TGTGCCAGCTCACAAAGCACAGGGTTCGGCGGAAACACCATATATTTT | CASSQSTGFGGNTIYF
. | once | TRBJ2-5 | TRBV5-1 | TGCGCCAGCAGCTTGTTTTTTACAGACCAAGAGACCCAGTACTTC | CASSLFFTDQETQYF
. | . | TRBJ2-1 | TRBV7-2 | TGTGCCAGCAGCTTAATGGCAAATGAGCAGTTCTTC | CASSLMANEQFF
TRBD2 | . | TRBJ2-5 | TRBV5-1 | TGCGCCAGCAGCTCGCCCCGACTAGCGGGGTTGTACCAAGAGACCCAGTACTTC | CASSSPRLAGLYQETQYF
. | . | TRBJ2-1 | TRBV3-1/TRBV3-2 | TGTGCCAGCAGCCAAGATTCGACTAGAGGGCATGAGCAGTTCTTC | CASSQDSTRGHEQFF
TRBD1 | once | TRBJ1-4 | TRBV4-3 | TGCGCCAGCAGCCAAGATCGTATTATAGGACAGGGGCCTGAAAAACTGTTTTTT | CASSQDRIIGQGPEKLFF
TRBD1 | . | TRBJ2-7 | TRBV11-2 | TGTGCCAGCAGCTTAGCACGACAGGGGGTTTACGAGCAGTACTTC | CASSLARQGVYEQYF
TRBD1 | . | TRBJ2-5 | TRBV6-5 | TGTGCCAGCAGTTACCTCCAGGGGGCAAAAGAGACCCAGTACTTC | CASSYLQGAKETQYF
TRBD1 | . | TRBJ1-1 | TRBV11-2 | TGTGCCAGCAGCTCGGGACAGGGACACACTGAAGCTTTCTTT | CASSSGQGHTEAFF
. | . | TRBJ1-1 | TRBV24-1 | TGTGCCACCAGTGGGGGGGTATTGAACACTGAAGCTTTCTTT | CATSGGVLNTEAFF
. | . | TRBJ1-3 | TRBV7-3 | TGTGCCAGCAGCCCTGGACTGGCTCAGGGAAACACCATATATTTT | CASSPGLAQGNTIYF
. | . | TRBJ2-1 | TRBV6-2/TRBV6-3 | TGTGCCAGCAGTAATCGCGTAGCGTACTCCTACAATGAGCAGTTCTTC | CASSNRVAYSYNEQFF
TRBD2 | . | TRBJ2-1 | TRBV7-9 | TGTGCCAGCGCTAACCAAGGACTAGCGGGAACCGATGAGCAGTTCTTC | CASANQGLAGTDEQFF
. | . | TRBJ1-3 | TRBV5-1 | TGCGCCAGCAGCCTGACAGTTAGCTCTGGAAACACCATATATTTT | CASSLTVSSGNTIYF
TRBD1 | . | TRBJ1-4 | TRBV9 | TGTGCCAGCAGCTTCACAGGGGACCCTGAAAAACTGTTTTTT | CASSFTGDPEKLFF
TRBD2 | once | TRBJ2-3 | TRBV9 | TGTGCCAGCAGCGTTCGAGCGGGGGGCCCAGATACGCAGTATTTT | CASSVRAGGPDTQYF
TRBD1 | . | TRBJ1-4 | TRBV7-9 | TGTGCCAGCAGCTTAAGGGGGACAGCAGGACCTAATGAAAAACTGTTTTTT | CASSLRGTAGPNEKLFF
. | few | TRBJ2-2 | TRBV11-2 | TGTGCCAGCAGCTTAAGCCACAACACCGGGGAGCTGTTTTTT | CASSLSHNTGELFF
TRBD2 | . | TRBJ2-1 | TRBV2 | TGTGCCAGCAGTAGGACTAGCGGGACTGAGCAGTTCTTC | CASSRTSGTEQFF
TRBD1 | . | TRBJ2-7 | TRBV4-1 | TGCGCCAGCAGCCATAGAGGCGGGACAGGGGACTACGAGCAGTACTTC | CASSHRGGTGDYEQYF
TRBD2 | . | TRBJ2-1 | TRBV28 | TGTGCCAGCAGCCCAAGCGGGAGCGCCTACAATGAGCAGTTCTTC | CASSPSGSAYNEQFF
. | . | TRBJ2-1 | TRBV7-9 | TGTGCCAGCAGCCCTATAGCCGATGAGCAGTTCTTC | CASSPIADEQFF
TRBD1 | . | TRBJ1-1 | TRBV6-4 | TGTGCCAGCAGCCCTACCGGGACAGCTGAAGCTTTCTTT | CASSPTGTAEAFF